This T cell receptor (beta chain) appears in the sequencing data of a study of shared clonotypes between healthy human individuals. TCRdb's copy holds only in-frame clones and misses some; the assay was immunoSEQ multiplex PCR. The table has 190,000 or so clones, approximately 92% seen once. Germline V gene data show CDR1 as MDHEN and CDR2 as SYDVKM. The CDR3 is made up of 15 amino acids. Trimming removed 2 bases at V and 6 bases at J, with 16 bases between. This clonotype originated in a woman aged 30 to 39 in good health. This sequence joins TRBV28 and TRBJ1-1; D may be TRBD1 (5 bases). Sample: naive CD4+ T cells sorted from blood. Stated subset: CD45RA+ positively selected. The CDR3 DNA reads as TGTGCCAGCAGTTTAGCGGGACCTCTGGGGGCTGAAGCTTTCTTT. This gives the protein CASSLAGPLGAEAFF.